The rows below give T cell receptor beta chains drawn from one sample of a study of cytomegalovirus exposure and HLA in healthy donors. TCRdb keeps only in-frame clones here, not all; method: immunoSEQ multiplex PCR. The sample yields around 150,000 clones, approximately 90% seen once. Sequencing used PBMCs. All receptors come from a young woman in good health and CMV-seronegative. CDR3s include the opening cysteine and the closing phenylalanine or tryptophan. The order of the fields is clone size, V gene, CDR3 length, D gene, J gene, CDR3 DNA, CDR3 protein. The D gene is left open where the match is weak. Part of the rows lack a size; the others show once, few, many or a class for expanded clones.

>NA|TRBV5-6|14|TRBD1|TRBJ1-6
TGTGCCAGCAGCTTCGGACAGGGGGCTTCACCCCTCCACTTT
CASSFGQGASPLHF
>NA|TRBV27|16|NA|TRBJ2-3
TGTGCCAGCAGTAACTTGGGGGGACCTAGCACAGATACGCAGTATTTT
CASSNLGGPSTDTQYF
>few|TRBV5-4|13|NA|TRBJ2-3
TGTGCCAGCAGCTTTTCGCGCGAGGATACGCAGTATTTT
CASSFSREDTQYF
>NA|TRBV6-1|15|NA|TRBJ2-1
TGTGCCAGCCGTCAGACTTGGTACATGACTAATGAGCAGTTCTTC
CASRQTWYMTNEQFF
>NA|TRBV18|16|TRBD1|TRBJ1-1
TGTGCCAGCTCACCCATGGGACAGGGCTCGAACACTGAAGCTTTCTTT
CASSPMGQGSNTEAFF
>few|TRBV6-5|11|NA|TRBJ1-1
TGTGCCAGCAGGGGGACTAGCGGGGCTTTCTTT
CASRGTSGAFF
>NA|TRBV10-3|15|TRBD1|TRBJ2-4
TGTGCCATCAGTGAGTCACTAATGGGACAGGGCTTTCAGTACTTC
CAISESLMGQGFQYF
>NA|TRBV27|15|TRBD2|TRBJ2-7
TGTGCCAGCAGTTTACAAGCGGGAGGGCTCTACGAGCAGTACTTC
CASSLQAGGLYEQYF
>NA|TRBV2|13|NA|TRBJ2-3
TGTGCCAGCAAGCTCGGGGTTACAGATACGCAGTATTTT
CASKLGVTDTQYF
>NA|TRBV27|15|NA|TRBJ2-2
TGTGCCAGCAGTCCTTCACAGGTGGGAACCGGGGAGCTGTTTTTT
CASSPSQVGTGELFF
>NA|TRBV10-3|13|NA|TRBJ1-1
TGTGCCATCAGTGAGAGAGGTATCGCTGAAGCTTTCTTT
CAISERGIAEAFF
>NA|TRBV4-2|13|TRBD1|TRBJ1-4
TGTGCCAGCAGCCAAGAGTCAGGGACAGAATTACTTTTC
CASSQESGTELLF
>once|TRBV21-1|11|NA|TRBJ2-7
TGTGCCAGCAGCAATGGCGGTGAGCAGTACTTC
CASSNGGEQYF
>NA|TRBV4-3|16|TRBD1|TRBJ2-2
TGCGCCAGCAGCCGGACAGGGGGGGTCAACACCGGGGAGCTGTTTTTT
CASSRTGGVNTGELFF
>NA|TRBV7-6|17|NA|TRBJ1-1
TGTGCCAGCAGCCCACGACCGCCCCAGGATATGAACACTGAAGCTTTCTTT
CASSPRPPQDMNTEAFF
>NA|TRBV2|18|NA|TRBJ2-3
TGTGCCAGCAGTGTTTCGGTTGTGAGAGCGACCAACACAGATACGCAGTATTTT
CASSVSVVRATNTDTQYF
>NA|TRBV29-1|11|NA|TRBJ1-2
TGCAGCGTTGGAGGCTACTATGGCTACACCTTC
CSVGGYYGYTF
>NA|TRBV19|14|NA|TRBJ1-2
TGTGCCAGCTCCCCCGGTTGGGGCAACTATGGCTACACCTTC
CASSPGWGNYGYTF
>NA|TRBV19|12|TRBD1|TRBJ1-2
TGTGCCAGTGGGAGACAGGGGTATGGCTACACCTTC
CASGRQGYGYTF
>NA|TRBV7-9|15|NA|TRBJ1-2
TGTGCCAGCACCTTGGAGTTGGGACTTAACTATGGCTACACCTTC
CASTLELGLNYGYTF
>NA|TRBV5-1|17|TRBD1|TRBJ2-1
TGCGCCAGCAGCACCCAGGGGGCCAGAGGGTCCTACAATGAGCAGTTCTTC
CASSTQGARGSYNEQFF
>NA|TRBV27|15|NA|TRBJ2-7
TGTGCCAGCGGCTTGGGGTCTTCGGGAGCCTACGAGCAGTACTTC
CASGLGSSGAYEQYF
>once|TRBV15|15|NA|TRBJ2-1
TGTGCCACCCGGGTTAGACTGGACGGGATGAATGAGCAGTTCTTC
CATRVRLDGMNEQFF
>NA|TRBV28|16|TRBD2|TRBJ2-7
TGTGCCAGCATGTCCCCTACTAGCGGGTTTTCCTACGAGCAGTACTTC
CASMSPTSGFSYEQYF
>NA|TRBV18|11|NA|TRBJ1-1
TGTGCCAGCTCCAAACCAGGGGAAGCTTTCTTT
CASSKPGEAFF
>NA|TRBV5-8|14|NA|TRBJ1-5
TGTGCCAGCAGCTTGGGGGGGGGTTTAGGGCCCCAGCATTTT
CASSLGGGLGPQHF